This paragraph reports one T cell receptor (beta chain). This sample stems from a study of blood T cell repertoires in COVID-19. Across the whole study: In each case, the material was cDNA or gDNA derived from T cells, B-cell-depleted T cells, or PBMCs.

In the original workflow: Reference gene primer amplification gave nucleated cell count estimates. Libraries were prepared by immunoSEQ multiplex PCR; TCRdb keeps only in-frame clonotypes and omits some of them. V and J calls plus clone size are reproduced from that table; the DNA served to infer D and trimming. This sample has about 120,000 clones, with around 77% found just once. This receptor was obtained from a man aged 55 to 70 with active or convalescent COVID-19. Sequencing was carried out using peripheral blood.

The CDR3: CASSLVTAASAEQYF. Here the CDR3 DNA reads TGTGCCAGCAGCTTAGTTACGGCGGCCTCGGCCGAGCAGTACTTC. V is TRBV7-8 and J is TRBJ2-7; no definite D call. V shed 1 base and J shed 6 bases, with 16 bases lying between them. This CDR3 spans 15 amino acids. Germline CDR1 reads SGHVS; CDR2 reads FQNEAQ.